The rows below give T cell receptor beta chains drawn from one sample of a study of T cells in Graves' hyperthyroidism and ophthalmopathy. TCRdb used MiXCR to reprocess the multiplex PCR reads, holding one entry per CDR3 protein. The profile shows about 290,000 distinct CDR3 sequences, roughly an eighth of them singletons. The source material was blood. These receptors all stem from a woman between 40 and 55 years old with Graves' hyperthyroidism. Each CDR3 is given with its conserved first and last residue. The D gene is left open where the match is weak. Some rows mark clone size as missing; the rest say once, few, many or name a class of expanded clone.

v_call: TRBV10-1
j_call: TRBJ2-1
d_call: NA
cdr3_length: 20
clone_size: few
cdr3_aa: CASSAGTVTRGRVRRNEQFF
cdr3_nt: TGCGCCAGCAGTGCGGGGACGGTTACAAGGGGTCGGGTTAGGAGAAATGAGCAGTTCTTC

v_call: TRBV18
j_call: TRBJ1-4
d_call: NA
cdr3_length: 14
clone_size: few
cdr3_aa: CASSEGTANEKLFF
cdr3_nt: TGTGCCAGCTCAGAGGGAACGGCTAATGAAAAACTGTTTTTT

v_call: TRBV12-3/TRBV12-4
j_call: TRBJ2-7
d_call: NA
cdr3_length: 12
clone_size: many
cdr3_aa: CETAGEYHEQYF
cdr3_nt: TGTGAGACGGCAGGAGAATACCACGAGCAGTACTTC

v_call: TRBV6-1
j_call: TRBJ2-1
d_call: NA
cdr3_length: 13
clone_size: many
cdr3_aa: CASALGGLNEQFF
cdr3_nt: TGTGCCAGCGCCCTGGGGGGCCTCAATGAGCAGTTCTTC

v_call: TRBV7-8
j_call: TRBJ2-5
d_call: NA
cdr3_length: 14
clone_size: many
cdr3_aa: CASSQERGLETQYF
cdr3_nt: TGTGCCAGCAGCCAGGAACGGGGATTAGAGACCCAGTACTTC

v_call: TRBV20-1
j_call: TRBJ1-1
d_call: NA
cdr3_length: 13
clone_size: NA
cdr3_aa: CSARGGRDTEAFF
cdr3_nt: TGCAGTGCTAGAGGGGGGAGGGACACTGAAGCTTTCTTT

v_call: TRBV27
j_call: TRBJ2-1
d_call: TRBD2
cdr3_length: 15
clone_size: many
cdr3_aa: CASSLLAGGSNEQFF
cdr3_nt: TGTGCCAGCAGTTTACTAGCGGGAGGTTCAAATGAGCAGTTCTTC

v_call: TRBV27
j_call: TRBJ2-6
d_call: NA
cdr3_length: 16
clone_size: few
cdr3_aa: CASRPRRASGANVLTF
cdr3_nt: TGTGCCAGCAGACCCCGGAGGGCCTCTGGGGCCAACGTCCTGACTTTC

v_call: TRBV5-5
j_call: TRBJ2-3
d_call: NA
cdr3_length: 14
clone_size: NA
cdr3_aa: CASPGQGSTDTQYF
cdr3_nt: TGTGCCAGCCCGGGCCAGGGATCCACAGATACGCAGTATTTT

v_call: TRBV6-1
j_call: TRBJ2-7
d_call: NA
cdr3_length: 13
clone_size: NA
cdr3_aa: CASSEASRYEQYF
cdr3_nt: TGTGCCAGCAGTGAAGCAAGCCGCTACGAGCAGTACTTC

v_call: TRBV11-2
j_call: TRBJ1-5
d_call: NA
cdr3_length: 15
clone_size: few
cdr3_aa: CASSLDGRPDQPQHF
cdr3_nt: TGTGCCAGCAGCTTAGACGGGAGGCCGGATCAGCCCCAGCATTTT

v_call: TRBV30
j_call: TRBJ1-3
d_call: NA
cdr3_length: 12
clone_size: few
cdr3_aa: CAWNSGSHTIYF
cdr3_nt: TGTGCCTGGAACTCGGGGAGTCACACCATATATTTT

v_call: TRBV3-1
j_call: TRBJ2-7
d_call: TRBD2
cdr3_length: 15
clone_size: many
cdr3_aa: CASSLLTSGSYEQYF
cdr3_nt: TGTGCCAGCAGCCTGTTGACTAGCGGGAGCTACGAGCAGTACTTC

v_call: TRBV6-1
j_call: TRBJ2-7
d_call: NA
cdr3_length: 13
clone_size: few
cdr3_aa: CASSPRDMGEQYF
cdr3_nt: TGTGCCAGCAGTCCCCGGGACATGGGCGAGCAGTACTTC

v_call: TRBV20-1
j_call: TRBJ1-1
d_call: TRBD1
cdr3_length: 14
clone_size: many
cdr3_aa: CSARTGWLDTEAFF
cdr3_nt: TGCAGTGCTAGGACAGGGTGGTTGGACACTGAAGCTTTCTTT

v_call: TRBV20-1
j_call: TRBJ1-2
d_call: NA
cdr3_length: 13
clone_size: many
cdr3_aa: CSARDLDSYGYTF
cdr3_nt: TGCAGTGCTAGAGATCTCGACTCGTATGGCTACACCTTC

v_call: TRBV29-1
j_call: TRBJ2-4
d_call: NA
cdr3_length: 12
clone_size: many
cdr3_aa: CSVSPARNIQYF
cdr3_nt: TGCAGCGTTTCCCCGGCTAGAAACATTCAGTACTTC

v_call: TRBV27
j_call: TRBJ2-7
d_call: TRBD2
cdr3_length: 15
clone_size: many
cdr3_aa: CASSLGAGETYEQYF
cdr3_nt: TGTGCCAGCAGTTTGGGAGCGGGAGAGACCTACGAGCAGTACTTC

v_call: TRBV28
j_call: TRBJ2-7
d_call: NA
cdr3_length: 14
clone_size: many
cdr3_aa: CASSLETVSYEQYF
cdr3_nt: TGTGCCAGCAGTTTGGAAACAGTCTCCTACGAGCAGTACTTC

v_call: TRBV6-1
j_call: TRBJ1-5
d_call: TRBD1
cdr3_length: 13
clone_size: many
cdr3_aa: CASSRDRGQPQHF
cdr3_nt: TGTGCCAGCAGTCGGGACAGGGGACAGCCCCAGCATTTT

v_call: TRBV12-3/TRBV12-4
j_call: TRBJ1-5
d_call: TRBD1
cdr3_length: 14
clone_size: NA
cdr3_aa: CASSLSTGEQPQHF
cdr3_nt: TGTGCCAGCAGTTTGTCTACAGGGGAACAGCCCCAGCATTTT

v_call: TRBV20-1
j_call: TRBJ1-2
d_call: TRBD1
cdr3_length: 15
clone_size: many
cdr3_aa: CSANPTGLGHYGYTF
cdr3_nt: TGCAGTGCTAACCCGACAGGGCTCGGTCACTATGGCTACACCTTC

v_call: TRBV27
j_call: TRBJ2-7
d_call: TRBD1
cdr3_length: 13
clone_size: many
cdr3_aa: CASGQGSSYEQYF
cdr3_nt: TGTGCCAGCGGACAGGGAAGCTCCTACGAGCAGTACTTC

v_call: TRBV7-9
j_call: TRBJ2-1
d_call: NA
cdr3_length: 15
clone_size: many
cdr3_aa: CASSFRGGGYNEQFF
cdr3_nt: TGTGCCAGCAGCTTCAGGGGTGGGGGATACAATGAGCAGTTCTTC

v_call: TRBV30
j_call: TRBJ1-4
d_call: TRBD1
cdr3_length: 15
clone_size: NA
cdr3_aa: CAWSDNRGVNEKLFF
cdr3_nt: TGTGCCTGGAGTGACAACAGGGGTGTTAATGAAAAACTGTTTTTT

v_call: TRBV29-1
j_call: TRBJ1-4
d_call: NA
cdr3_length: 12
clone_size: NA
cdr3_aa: CSADSGGEKLFF
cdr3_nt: TGCAGCGCCGACAGCGGGGGGGAAAAACTGTTTTTT

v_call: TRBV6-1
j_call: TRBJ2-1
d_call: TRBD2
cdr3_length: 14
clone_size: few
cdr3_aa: CASSPGLASDEQFF
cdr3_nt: TGTGCCAGCAGCCCGGGACTAGCGAGTGATGAGCAGTTCTTC

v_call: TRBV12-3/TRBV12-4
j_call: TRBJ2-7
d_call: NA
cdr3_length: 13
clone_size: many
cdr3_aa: CAIASGVGYEQYF
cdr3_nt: TGTGCCATCGCATCCGGGGTGGGCTACGAGCAGTACTTC

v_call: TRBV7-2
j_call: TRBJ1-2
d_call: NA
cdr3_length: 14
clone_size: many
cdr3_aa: CASSFGQSNYGYTF
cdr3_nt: TGTGCCAGCAGCTTCGGCCAGTCTAACTATGGCTACACCTTC

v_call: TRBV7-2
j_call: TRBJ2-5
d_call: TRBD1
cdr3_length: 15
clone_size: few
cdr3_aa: CASSYRDRILETQYF
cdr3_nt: TGTGCCAGCAGCTACCGGGACAGGATTTTAGAGACCCAGTACTTC

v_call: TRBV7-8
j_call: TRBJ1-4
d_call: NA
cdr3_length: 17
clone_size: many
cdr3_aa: CASSLARWSPFNEKLFF
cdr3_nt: TGTGCCAGCAGCCTAGCTCGTTGGTCCCCGTTTAATGAAAAACTGTTTTTT

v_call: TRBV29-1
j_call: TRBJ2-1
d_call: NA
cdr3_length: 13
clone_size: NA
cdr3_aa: CSVNSLTYNEQFF
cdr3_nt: TGCAGCGTGAACAGCCTTACCTACAATGAGCAGTTCTTC

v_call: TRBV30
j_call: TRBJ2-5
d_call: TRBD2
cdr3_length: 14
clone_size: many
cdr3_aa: CAWSVISGSETQYF
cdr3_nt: TGTGCCTGGAGTGTAATTAGCGGGAGTGAGACCCAGTACTTC

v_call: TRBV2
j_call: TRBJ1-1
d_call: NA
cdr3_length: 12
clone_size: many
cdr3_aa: CASKGSHTEAFF
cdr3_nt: TGTGCCAGCAAAGGGTCCCACACTGAAGCTTTCTTT

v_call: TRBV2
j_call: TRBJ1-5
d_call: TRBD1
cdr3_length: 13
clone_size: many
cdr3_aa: CASSRGQGQPQHF
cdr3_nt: TGTGCCAGCAGCAGGGGACAGGGTCAGCCCCAGCATTTT

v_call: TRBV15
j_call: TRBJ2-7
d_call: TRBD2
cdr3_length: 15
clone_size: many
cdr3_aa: CATSRETSGSYEQYF
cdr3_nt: TGTGCCACCAGCAGAGAGACTAGCGGCTCCTACGAGCAGTACTTC

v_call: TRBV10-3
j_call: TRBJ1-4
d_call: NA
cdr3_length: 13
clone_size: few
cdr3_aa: CATKGRNDEKLFF
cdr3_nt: TGTGCCACCAAAGGAAGAAACGATGAAAAACTGTTTTTT

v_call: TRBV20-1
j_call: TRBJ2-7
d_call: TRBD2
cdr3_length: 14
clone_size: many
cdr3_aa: CSARDRTSGDEQYF
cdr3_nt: TGCAGTGCTAGAGACCGGACTAGCGGCGACGAGCAGTACTTC

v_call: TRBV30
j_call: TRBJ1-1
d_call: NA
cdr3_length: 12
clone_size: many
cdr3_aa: CAWSVPLGEAFF
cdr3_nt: TGTGCCTGGAGTGTTCCACTCGGGGAAGCTTTCTTT

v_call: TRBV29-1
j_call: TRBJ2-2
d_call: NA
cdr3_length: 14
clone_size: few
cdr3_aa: CSVEGLTNTGELFF
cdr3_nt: TGCAGCGTTGAAGGCCTCACTAACACCGGGGAGCTGTTTTTT

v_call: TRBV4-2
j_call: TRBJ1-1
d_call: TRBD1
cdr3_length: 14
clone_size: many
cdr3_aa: CASSQPGQGAEAFF
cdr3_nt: TGTGCCAGCAGCCAGCCGGGACAGGGGGCTGAAGCTTTCTTT

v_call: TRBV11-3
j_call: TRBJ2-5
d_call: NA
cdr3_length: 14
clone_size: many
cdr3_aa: CASSLNPYQETQYF
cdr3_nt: TGTGCCAGCAGCTTGAACCCGTACCAAGAGACCCAGTACTTC

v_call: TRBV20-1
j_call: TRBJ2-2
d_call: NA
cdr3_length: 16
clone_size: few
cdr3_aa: CSARGVLKANTGELFF
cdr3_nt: TGCAGTGCTAGGGGGGTACTCAAAGCGAACACCGGGGAGCTGTTTTTT

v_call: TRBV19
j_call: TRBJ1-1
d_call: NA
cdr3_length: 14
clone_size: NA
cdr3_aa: CATSPGGGRTEAFF
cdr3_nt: TGTGCCACCAGTCCGGGGGGGGGTCGGACTGAAGCTTTCTTT

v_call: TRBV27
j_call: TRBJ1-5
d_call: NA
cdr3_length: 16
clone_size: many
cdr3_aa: CASPLTPGVGYQPQHF
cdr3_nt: TGTGCCAGCCCCCTTACTCCGGGGGTCGGTTATCAGCCCCAGCATTTT

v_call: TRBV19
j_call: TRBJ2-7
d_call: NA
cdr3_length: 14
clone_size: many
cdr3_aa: CASSASDLAYEQYF
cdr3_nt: TGTGCCAGTAGTGCCTCGGACCTCGCCTACGAGCAGTACTTC

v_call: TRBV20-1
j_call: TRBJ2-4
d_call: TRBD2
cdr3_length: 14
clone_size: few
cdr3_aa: CSARAGASGAIQYF
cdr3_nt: TGCAGTGCTAGAGCAGGGGCTAGCGGGGCCATTCAGTACTTC

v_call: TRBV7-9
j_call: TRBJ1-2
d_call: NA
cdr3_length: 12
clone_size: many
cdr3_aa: CASTGGGYGYTF
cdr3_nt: TGTGCCAGCACCGGGGGGGGGTATGGCTACACCTTC

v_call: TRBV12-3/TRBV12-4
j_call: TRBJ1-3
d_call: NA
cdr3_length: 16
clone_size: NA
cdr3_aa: CASSLVFSGAGNTIYF
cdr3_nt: TGTGCCAGCAGTTTAGTTTTCTCGGGGGCTGGAAACACCATATATTTT

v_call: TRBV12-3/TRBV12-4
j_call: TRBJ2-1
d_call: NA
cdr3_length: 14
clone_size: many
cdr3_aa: CASSQGLSPHEQFF
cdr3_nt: TGTGCCAGCAGCCAGGGACTGTCCCCCCATGAGCAGTTCTTC

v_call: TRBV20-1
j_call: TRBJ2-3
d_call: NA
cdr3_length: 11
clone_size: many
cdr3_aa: CSADGTDTQYF
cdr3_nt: TGCAGTGCCGATGGCACAGATACGCAGTATTTT

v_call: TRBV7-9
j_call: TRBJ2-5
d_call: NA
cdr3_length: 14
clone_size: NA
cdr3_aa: CATSFRTAQETQYF
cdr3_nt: TGTGCCACCAGCTTTCGGACTGCCCAAGAGACCCAGTACTTC

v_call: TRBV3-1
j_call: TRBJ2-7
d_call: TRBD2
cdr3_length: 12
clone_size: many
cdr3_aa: CASSSAGGEQYF
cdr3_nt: TGTGCCAGCAGCTCTGCGGGAGGCGAGCAGTACTTC

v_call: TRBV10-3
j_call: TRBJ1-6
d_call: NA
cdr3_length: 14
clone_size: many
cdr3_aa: CAISEDGTFSPLHF
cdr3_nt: TGTGCCATCAGTGAAGACGGGACGTTCTCACCCCTCCACTTT

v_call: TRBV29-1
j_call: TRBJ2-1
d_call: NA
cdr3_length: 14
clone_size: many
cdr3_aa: CSDGLPTHGNEQFF
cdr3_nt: TGCAGCGACGGCCTACCAACCCACGGCAATGAGCAGTTCTTC

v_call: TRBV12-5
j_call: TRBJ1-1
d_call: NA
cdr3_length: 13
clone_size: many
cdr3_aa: CASHYGVATEAFF
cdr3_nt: TGTGCTAGTCATTATGGTGTTGCCACTGAAGCTTTCTTT

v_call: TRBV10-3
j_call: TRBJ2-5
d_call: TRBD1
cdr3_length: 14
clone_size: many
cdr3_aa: CAISDDRGQETQYF
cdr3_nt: TGTGCCATCAGTGATGACAGGGGCCAAGAGACCCAGTACTTC

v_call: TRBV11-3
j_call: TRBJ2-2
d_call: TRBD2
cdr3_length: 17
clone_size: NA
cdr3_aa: CASSQNVAGAYTGELFF
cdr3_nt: TGTGCCAGCAGCCAAAACGTAGCGGGGGCGTACACCGGGGAGCTGTTTTTT

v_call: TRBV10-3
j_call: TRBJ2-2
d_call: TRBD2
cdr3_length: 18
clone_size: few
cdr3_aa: CAISESTRLADNTGELFF
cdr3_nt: TGTGCCATCAGTGAGTCGACCAGGCTAGCGGACAACACCGGGGAGCTGTTTTTT